These 27 T cell receptor beta chains share one sample of origin, sequenced in a study of T cells in Graves' hyperthyroidism and ophthalmopathy. Regions amplified from RNA transcripts were the TCR beta CDR3 regions. First-round RT-PCR with HTBI primers amplified the TCR CDR3 region. TCRdb independently ran MiXCR on the multiplex PCR reads; one entry per CDR3 protein. The data contain approximately 520,000 distinct CDR3 sequences, approximately 24% of them seen just once; the ten biggest clones take up approximately 10%. The sample was blood. These receptors were collected from a woman in her 30s with Graves' ophthalmopathy.

The table lists this clonotype with a few counts. The chain couples TRBV5-1 to TRBJ2-7; possible D gene TRBD2, 5 bases. The germline CDR1 and CDR2 sequences are SGHRS and YFSETQ. The length of the CDR3 is 13 residues. Trimming took 2 bases from V and 7 from J, leaving 13 bases between them. CDR3 DNA: TGCGCCAGCAGCTTCGCCGTCTCGGGGGAGCAGTACTTC. Translating it yields CASSFAVSGEQYF.

The V call is TRBV12-3 or TRBV12-4, the J call TRBJ1-5, with no clear D. Trimming left V 1 base short and J 7 bases short, with 17 bases between. The CDR3 covers 16 residues. CDR3 in amino acids: CASSLGGQLSIQPQHF. For the CDR3, the DNA is TGTGCCAGCAGTTTAGGAGGTCAGCTAAGTATACAGCCCCAGCATTTT.

There are many counts of this clonotype. The genes are TRBV6-1 and TRBJ2-5; 9 positions agree with TRBD1. From germline, CDR1 is MNHNS and CDR2 SASEGT. V was clipped by 6 bases and J by 5 bases; unmatched bases: 10. CDR3 length: 15 amino acids. This chain's CDR3 is CASSRLTGGRETQYF. The CDR3 bases are TGTGCCAGCAGCCGATTGACAGGGGGTAGGGAGACCCAGTACTTC.

This clonotype was picked up many times. J is TRBJ1-5 and V is TRBV19; D gene ambiguous. There are 14 residues in the CDR3. Germline V CDR1 and CDR2: LNHDA, SQIVND (reference sequence). Trimming removed 7 bases from V and 0 bases from J, with 10 bases in between. CDR3 amino acids: CASTWGYSNQPQHF. The CDR3 DNA sequence: TGTGCCAGTACTTGGGGATATAGCAATCAGCCCCAGCATTTT.

This clonotype was seen many times. CDR3 in DNA: TGCAGTGCTAGAGATTCCAGGGCCGATTATAGCAATCAGCCCCAGCATTTT. It specifies CSARDSRADYSNQPQHF. This chain uses TRBV20-1 with TRBJ1-5; D is perhaps TRBD1 (5 bases). V dropped 0 bases and J dropped 0 bases, with 15 bases sitting between them. Germline V gives CDR1 DFQATT, CDR2 SNEGSKA (reference sequence). The CDR3 contains 17 residues.

The sample holds many counts of this clonotype. The chain carries TRBV11-3 and TRBJ2-7; TRBD1 or TRBD2 may be the D gene (6 bases each). V lost 1 base and J lost 1, with 17 bases in between. The CDR3 runs to 17 residues. Germline-derived CDR1 and CDR2 are SGHNT and YENEEA. This CDR3 is CASSLGNEGGWSYEQYF. Written as DNA, the CDR3 is TGTGCCAGCAGCTTAGGGAACGAGGGGGGATGGTCCTACGAGCAGTACTTC.

J is TRBJ1-2 and V is TRBV4-2; D is possibly TRBD1 (5 bases). The CDR3 contains 16 residues. Germline-derived CDR1 and CDR2 are LGHNA and YNFKEQ. V shed 0 bases and J shed 4 bases, with 15 bases lying between them. The CDR3 DNA follows: TGTGCCAGCAGCCAAGACGCTCGCACAGGAGGCTATGGCTACACCTTC. Its protein is CASSQDARTGGYGYTF.

This clonotype was seen only a few times. The chain couples TRBV14 to TRBJ1-1; D is unresolved. The germline V gene has CDR1 SGHDN and CDR2 FVKESK. This CDR3 has 12 residues. V lost 1 base, J lost 8 bases, and 8 bases lay in between. The CDR3 here is CASSQARGEAFF. The CDR3 DNA follows: TGTGCCAGCAGCCAAGCTCGGGGAGAAGCTTTCTTT.

This clonotype was found many times. The chain uses TRBV7-2 and TRBJ2-7, with 8 positions matching TRBD1. CDR3 size: 17 residues. CDR1 SGHTA and CDR2 FQGNSA come from the germline V gene. Unmatched junction bases numbered 14, after V lost 4 bases and J lost 3 bases. In DNA, the CDR3 is TGTGCCAGCAGCTCCCCTAGAATGGGACAGGCAGACTACGAGCAGTACTTC. Amino acids: CASSSPRMGQADYEQYF.

This clonotype was seen repeatedly, ten times or more. The V and J genes are TRBV4-1 and TRBJ1-2, with D uncertain. Germline lookup yields CDR1 MGHRA and CDR2 YSYEKL. The CDR3 loop spans 16 amino acids. V lost 0 bases and J 4 bases, leaving 15 bases between the germline ends. The CDR3 nucleotides are TGCGCCAGCAGCCAAGATTGGCCCGGCCCAGGCTATGGCTACACCTTC. Amino acid sequence: CASSQDWPGPGYGYTF.

This clonotype was counted many times. V and J are TRBV12-3 or TRBV12-4 and TRBJ2-7; the match to TRBD1 covers 7 bases. This CDR3 has 15 residues. Trimming at V came to 6 bases and at J to 1 base, leaving 9 bases not matched to a gene. The CDR3 DNA reads as TGTGCCAGCAGCCAGACAGGGACCGTTTCCTACGAGCAGTACTTC. Protein sequence: CASSQTGTVSYEQYF.

This clonotype showed up many times. The chain has TRBV6-1 and TRBJ2-7; the match to TRBD2 covers 13 bases. V gave up 3 bases and J gave up 2 bases; unmatched junction bases: 1. From germline, CDR1 is MNHNS and CDR2 SASEGT. This CDR3 region has 15 residues. The CDR3: CASSETSGGPYEQYF. In nucleotides, the CDR3 is TGTGCCAGCAGTGAGACTAGCGGGGGGCCCTACGAGCAGTACTTC.

The chain links TRBV4-1 to TRBJ1-1; a weak D match, TRBD1 (6 bases). CDR3 size: 15 residues. Looked up from germline, CDR1 is MGHRA and CDR2 is YSYEKL. V was pared by 2 bases and J by 1 base, with 11 bases between. The CDR3 DNA reads as TGCGCCAGCAGCCAAACCGGGACACAGAACACTGAAGCTTTCTTT. Translating it yields CASSQTGTQNTEAFF.

The genes are TRBV9 and TRBJ1-2; D is ambiguous. The CDR3 spans 14 residues. Trimming shortened V by 0 bases and J by 1 base, and 7 bases separated the two germline ends. Looked up from germline, CDR1 is SGDLS and CDR2 is YYNGEE. CDR3 in amino acids: CASSVVAVNYGYTF. The CDR3 nucleotides are TGTGCCAGCAGCGTAGTCGCAGTTAACTATGGCTACACCTTC.

V gene TRBV6-1 combines with J gene TRBJ2-7; D possibly matches TRBD1 or TRBD2 (5 bases each). Trimming left V 1 base short and J 4 bases short, with 14 bases between. CDR3 length: 15 amino acids. CDR1 is MNHNS and CDR2 is SASEGT in the germline V gene. DNA for the CDR3: TGTGCCAGCAGTGAAGTCTCGTGGGGGATTTACGAGCAGTACTTC. It codes for CASSEVSWGIYEQYF.

This clonotype has ten or more counts. The CDR3 nucleotides are TGTGCCAGCAGCAGTCCCGGGACAGGGGGGTCGAGGGAGCTGTTTTTT. Protein: CASSSPGTGGSRELFF. The V gene is TRBV11-2, the J gene TRBJ2-2; 11 bases match TRBD1. In germline, CDR1 is SGHAT, CDR2 FQNNGV. The CDR3 sequence is 16 residues long. V shed 5 bases and J 9 bases; nucleotides not matched to a gene: 11. The complete variable domain, with remaining parts taken from reference TRBV11-2 and TRBJ2-2, reads EAGVAQSPRYKIIEKRQSVAFWCNPISGHATLYWYQQILGQGPKLLIQFQNNGVVDDSQLPKDRFSAERLKGVDSTLKIQPAKLEDSAVYLCASSSPGTGGSRELFFGEGSRLTVL.

This rearrangement joins TRBV28 to TRBJ2-7; 7 bases agree with TRBD2. Germline V lookup: CDR1 MDHEN, CDR2 SYDVKM. Germline trimming cut 6 bases from V and 2 bases from J; bases unmatched to any gene: 10. There are 15 residues in the CDR3. The CDR3 loop reads CASRGSGLAAYEQYF. The CDR3 region has the DNA TGTGCCAGCAGGGGATCAGGGCTAGCGGCCTACGAGCAGTACTTC.

This clonotype appeared many times. The chain links TRBV20-1 to TRBJ2-7, with 10 nucleotides matching TRBD1. The CDR3 totals 15 residues. Germline V gives CDR1 DFQATT, CDR2 SNEGSKA (reference sequence). Losses at the gene ends were 4 bases for V and 5 bases for J; bases not matched to a gene: 11. CDR3: CSATRGTGAFHEQYF. Here the CDR3 DNA reads TGCAGTGCTACGAGGGGGACAGGGGCTTTCCACGAGCAGTACTTC.

This clonotype was found many times. The chain uses TRBV18 and TRBJ1-1, with TRBD1 matching over 9 bases. CDR1 is KGHSH, CDR2 LQKENI, per germline. The CDR3 spans 15 residues. V was pared by 6 bases and J by 5 bases, with 10 bases of the junction left unmatched. Here the CDR3 DNA reads TGTGCCAGCTCCCCCTTTCGGACAGGGGATACTGAAGCTTTCTTT. Its protein product is CASSPFRTGDTEAFF. The full variable domain, with the rest looked up from reference TRBV18 and TRBJ1-1, is NAGVMQNPRHLVRRRGQEARLRCSPMKGHSHVYWYRQLPEEGLKFMVYLQKENIIDESGMPKERFSAEFPKEGPSILRIQQVVRGDSAAYFCASSPFRTGDTEAFFGQGTRLTVV.

This clonotype was detected only a few times. The chain is built from TRBV12-3 or TRBV12-4 and TRBJ2-7; 7 bases map to TRBD2. Trimming cost V 0 bases and J 5 bases; bases outside gene matches: 7. The CDR3 contains 15 residues. The CDR3 nucleotides are TGTGCCAGCAGTTTAGCTCGCGGGAGTCGGAACGAGCAGTACTTC. It specifies CASSLARGSRNEQYF.

The V gene is TRBV6-2 or TRBV6-3, the J gene TRBJ1-2; weak D call: TRBD1 (6 bases). The germline gives CDR1 MNHEY, CDR2 SVGEGT. CDR3 size: 14 residues. The germline V and J ends were trimmed by 7 bases and 2 bases, with 14 bases remaining between them. The CDR3 spells CASTLTGPNYGYTF. The CDR3 DNA sequence: TGTGCCAGCACCCTGACAGGACCCAACTATGGCTACACCTTC.

This clonotype was observed at least ten times. This sequence joins TRBV15 and TRBJ1-5; 7 nucleotides line up with TRBD1. From germline, CDR1 is LNHNV and CDR2 YYDKDF (reference sequence). This CDR3 is 15 amino acids long. The V gene end was trimmed by 5 bases and the J gene end by 9 bases; junction bases not matched to a gene: 13. The CDR3 protein is CATSVDRAAARPQHF. The CDR3 DNA is TGTGCCACCAGCGTCGACAGGGCGGCGGCTCGGCCCCAGCATTTT. Full variable domain (outside the CDR3, taken from reference TRBV15 and TRBJ1-5): DAMVIQNPRYQVTQFGKPVTLSCSQTLNHNVMYWYQQKSSQAPKLLFHYYDKDFNNEADTPDNFQSRRPNTSFCFLDIRSPGLGDTAMYLCATSVDRAAARPQHFGDGTRLSIL.

This clonotype was detected ten times or more. The J gene is TRBJ1-1, the V gene TRBV24-1; TRBD1 is a possible D gene (6 bases). The germline gives CDR1 KGHDR, CDR2 SFDVKD. The CDR3 runs 12 residues. With 9 bases removed from V and 5 bases from J, the gap between germline ends came to 12 bases. CDR3 DNA sequence: TGTGCCACCTCAAGGGGGGATACTGAAGCTTTCTTT. The encoded protein is CATSRGDTEAFF.

This clonotype was recorded many times. The CDR3 protein is CASSYGPGTGDTEAFF. DNA of the CDR3: TGTGCCAGCAGTTACGGTCCCGGGACAGGGGACACTGAAGCTTTCTTT. This sequence joins TRBV6-5 and TRBJ1-1; 10 nucleotides agree with TRBD1. CDR1 and CDR2 from the germline V gene are MNHEY and SVGAGI. This CDR3 is built from 16 residues. V lost 2 bases and J lost 3; bases outside the gene matches: 6.

V is TRBV28 and J is TRBJ1-1; D ambiguous. Trimming removed 8 bases from V and 1 base from J, with 14 bases in between. CDR3 length equals 14 residues. Per germline, CDR1 MDHEN and CDR2 SYDVKM. The CDR3 is CASCPLTENTEAFF. The CDR3 DNA reads TGTGCCAGCTGTCCCCTGACGGAGAACACTGAAGCTTTCTTT.

Ten or more counts support this clonotype. The chain has TRBV2 and TRBJ2-7; a weak D match, TRBD1 (6 bases). The CDR3 is 16 residues long. With 7 bases removed from V and 5 bases from J, the gap between germline ends came to 24 bases. CDR1 and CDR2 (germline): SNHLY, FYNNEI. CDR3 sequence: CASKLYRGGKGDEQYF. CDR3 nucleotide sequence: TGTGCCAGCAAATTATATAGAGGGGGTAAAGGGGACGAGCAGTACTTC.

The rearrangement links TRBV3-1 to TRBJ1-2, with D tentatively TRBD1 (6 bases). Per germline, CDR1 LGHDT and CDR2 YNNKEL (reference sequence). V was trimmed by 2 bases and J by 7 bases, leaving 11 bases between them. The CDR3 consists of 13 residues. The CDR3 is CASSQSGAFGYTF. In DNA, the CDR3 is TGTGCCAGCAGCCAATCAGGGGCATTTGGCTACACCTTC. The variable domain in full, completed from reference TRBV3-1 and TRBJ1-2, reads DTAVSQTPKYLVTQMGNDKSIKCEQNLGHDTMYWYKQDSKKFLKIMFSYNNKELIINETVPNRFSPKSPDKAHLNLHINSLELGDSAVYFCASSQSGAFGYTFGSGTRLTVV.